The present TCR beta chain was sequenced within a study of yellow fever vaccine responses in identical twins. Points from the study as a whole: A vaccine T cell response that seemed partly convergent and partly personalized was reported in twins.

In TCRdb, the RT-PCR reads were re-called with MiXCR into one record per CDR3 protein. The table lists about 6,400 distinct CDR3 sequences, roughly 84% of them singletons. With respect to this clonotype: Its antigen is not identified.

The TCR comes from a woman under 30 who received the yellow fever vaccine. The sequencing here drew on T cells from blood (PBMCs), unsorted or a sorted subset (not recorded which), taken before or after yellow fever vaccination (not recorded which).

The CDR3 DNA reads as TGCAGCGTTGAACGTTTGGGAGGTGAGCAGTTCTTC. This translates into CSVERLGGEQFF. V usage is TRBV29-1 and J usage is TRBJ2-1, with D possibly being TRBD2 (6 bases). Germline CDR1 reads SQVTM; CDR2 reads ANQGSEA. V was pared by 2 bases and J by 9 bases, with 11 bases between. The CDR3 is 12 amino acids.